Presented here are 5 T cell receptor beta chains from one specimen sequenced in a study of breast tumors, draining lymph nodes, adjacent tissues. TCRdb re-derived calls from the multiplex PCR reads in MiXCR, one entry per CDR3 protein. The sample has approximately 170,000 distinct CDR3 sequences; roughly a third are singletons. Samples came from axillary lymph nodes draining the breast cancer. Sequenced input: axillary lymph node tissue. Receptors were obtained from a female donor with breast cancer. Some clones in this sample may be carry-over from other donors' samples.

This chain uses TRBV11-2 with TRBJ2-7, with 7 bases matching TRBD1. The germline gives CDR1 SGHAT, CDR2 FQNNGV. V was pared by 5 bases and J by 6 bases, with 13 bases of the junction left unmatched. The CDR3 is made up of 15 amino acids. Written as DNA, the CDR3 is TGTGCCAGCAGCCACCCCGGGACAGCGATAGCCGAGCAGTACTTC. It codes for CASSHPGTAIAEQYF.

This clonotype was found many times. The chain combines TRBV12-3 or TRBV12-4 with TRBJ2-5, with TRBD2 matching 14 bases. The ends lost 3 bases at V and 3 bases at J; junction bases unmatched: 9. This CDR3 spans 18 amino acids. CDR3 residues: CASSLTSGGDYVKETQYF. CDR3 DNA: TGTGCCAGCAGTTTGACTAGCGGGGGGGACTATGTCAAAGAGACCCAGTACTTC.

This clonotype was detected ten times or more. This could be a read error, since a much larger clone is one nucleotide away. This chain uses TRBV20-1 with TRBJ2-1; TRBD2 aligns across 15 bases. This CDR3 comprises 14 residues. The ends lost 4 bases at V and 10 bases at J; junction bases unmatched: 5. Per germline, CDR1 DFQATT and CDR2 SNEGSKA (reference sequence). The CDR3 loop is CSATGLAGGPEQFF. The CDR3 DNA sequence: TGCAGTGCTACGGGACTAGCGGGAGGACCCGAGCAGTTCTTC.

Ten or more counts support this clonotype. The chain joins TRBV20-1 to TRBJ1-5; 11 bases agree with TRBD1. The length of the CDR3 is 13 residues. The germline V gene has CDR1 DFQATT and CDR2 SNEGSKA (reference sequence). Trimming removed 2 bases from V and 10 bases from J; junction bases left unmatched: 4. CDR3 protein: CSARRTGGTPQHF. The CDR3 DNA reads TGCAGTGCTAGAAGGACAGGGGGCACTCCCCAGCATTTT.

Ten or more counts support this clonotype. This may stem from a read error, because a much larger clone lies one nucleotide away. This chain connects TRBV9 to TRBJ1-6, with 7 bases matching TRBD1. Germline assignment: CDR1 SGDLS and CDR2 YYNGEE. With V trimmed by 5 bases and J by 4 bases, 3 bases remained unmatched. The CDR3 is 14 residues long. The CDR3 here is CASRTGQYNSPLHF. As DNA, the CDR3 is TGTGCCAGCAGAACGGGACAGTATAATTCACCCCTCCACTTT.